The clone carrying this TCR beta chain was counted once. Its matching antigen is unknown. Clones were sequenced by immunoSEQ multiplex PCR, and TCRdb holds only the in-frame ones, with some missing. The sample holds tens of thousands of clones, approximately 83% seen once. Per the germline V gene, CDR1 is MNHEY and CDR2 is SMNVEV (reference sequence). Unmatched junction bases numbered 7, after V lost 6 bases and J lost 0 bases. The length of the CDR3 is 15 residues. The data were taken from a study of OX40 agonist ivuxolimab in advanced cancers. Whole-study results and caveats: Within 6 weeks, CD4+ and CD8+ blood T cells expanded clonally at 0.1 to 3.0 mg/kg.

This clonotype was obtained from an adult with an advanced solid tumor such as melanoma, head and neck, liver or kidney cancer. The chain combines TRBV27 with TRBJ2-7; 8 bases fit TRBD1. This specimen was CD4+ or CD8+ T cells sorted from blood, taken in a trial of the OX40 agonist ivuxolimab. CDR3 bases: TGTGCCAGCAGGTCCGGGACAGGAAGCTCCTACGAGCAGTACTTC. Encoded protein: CASRSGTGSSYEQYF.